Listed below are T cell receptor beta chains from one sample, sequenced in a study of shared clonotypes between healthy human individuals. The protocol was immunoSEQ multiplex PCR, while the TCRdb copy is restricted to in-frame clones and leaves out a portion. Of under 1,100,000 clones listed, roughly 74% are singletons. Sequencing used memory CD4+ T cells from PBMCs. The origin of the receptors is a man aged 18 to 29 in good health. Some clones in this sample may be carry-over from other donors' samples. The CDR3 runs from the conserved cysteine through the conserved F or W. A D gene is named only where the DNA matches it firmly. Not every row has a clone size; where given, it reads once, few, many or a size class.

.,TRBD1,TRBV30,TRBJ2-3,TGTGCCTGGAGCCGACAGGGGAGGTTCACAGATACGCAGTATTTT,CAWSRQGRFTDTQYF
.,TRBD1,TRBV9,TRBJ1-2,TGTGCCAGCAGCGGGGGACAGGGGAACTATGGCTACACCTTC,CASSGGQGNYGYTF
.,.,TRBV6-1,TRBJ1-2,TGTGCCAGCAGCCCCGGTACAGGAGAATCCTATGGCTACACCTTC,CASSPGTGESYGYTF
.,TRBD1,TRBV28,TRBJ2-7,TGTGCCAGCAGTTTGAGCGGGACAGGGATCTACGAGCAGTACTTC,CASSLSGTGIYEQYF
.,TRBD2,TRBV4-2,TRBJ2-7,TGTGCCAGCAGCCGAGGGACTAGCGGGAGTTACGAGCAGTACTTC,CASSRGTSGSYEQYF
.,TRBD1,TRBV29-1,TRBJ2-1,TGCAGCGTTCCGGGACAGGGGGGGGATGAGCAGTTCTTC,CSVPGQGGDEQFF
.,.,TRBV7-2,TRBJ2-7,TGTGCCAGCAGCCGGGATAGGAGCGGAGTCTACGAGCAGTACTTC,CASSRDRSGVYEQYF
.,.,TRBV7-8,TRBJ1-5,TGTGCCAGCAGCACGCGGGTCTCGAAATATAGCAATCAGCCCCAGCATTTT,CASSTRVSKYSNQPQHF
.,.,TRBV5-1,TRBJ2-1,TGCGCCAGCAGCTTGACGGCGGCCCTTTCCTACAATGAGCAGTTCTTC,CASSLTAALSYNEQFF
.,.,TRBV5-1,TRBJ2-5,TGCGCCAGCAGCTTGGGAATTCGACAGGTATCGGGAGAGACCCAGTACTTC,CASSLGIRQVSGETQYF
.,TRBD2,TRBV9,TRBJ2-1,TGTGCCAGCAGCGCGGACCCCCTCGGGAGGACATACAATGAGCAGTTCTTC,CASSADPLGRTYNEQFF
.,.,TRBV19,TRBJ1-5,TGTGCCAGTAGTATCCCCGCGGACAGCATCAATCAGCCCCAGCATTTT,CASSIPADSINQPQHF
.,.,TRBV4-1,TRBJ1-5,TGCGCCAGCAGCCAAGAGGTAGGGACTAGCAATCAGCCCCAGCATTTT,CASSQEVGTSNQPQHF
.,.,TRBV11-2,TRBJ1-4,TGTGCCAGCAGCTCGGAAAGCCTTATAGCAACTAATGAAAAACTGTTTTTT,CASSSESLIATNEKLFF
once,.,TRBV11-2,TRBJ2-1,TGTGCCAGCAGCTTAGTTTGGCGAACTGGTTACTACAATGAGCAGTTCTTC,CASSLVWRTGYYNEQFF
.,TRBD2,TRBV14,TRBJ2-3,TGTGCCAGCAGCCACACAAGCGGGAGACCGCCCGGTACGCAGTATTTT,CASSHTSGRPPGTQYF
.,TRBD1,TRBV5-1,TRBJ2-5,TGCGCCAGCAGCCGGGCCGGGACAGGGGGCGCCGGGGAGACCCAGTACTTC,CASSRAGTGGAGETQYF
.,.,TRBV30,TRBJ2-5,TGTGCCTGGAGTGCCCGGACGTGGCAAGAGACCCAGTACTTC,CAWSARTWQETQYF
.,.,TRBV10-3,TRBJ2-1,TGTGCCATCAGTGTGGCTAGGGATGAGCAGTTCTTC,CAISVARDEQFF
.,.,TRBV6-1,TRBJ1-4,TGTGCCAGCAGTGGCCAAGCTACAGGGCAAAAACTGTTTTTT,CASSGQATGQKLFF
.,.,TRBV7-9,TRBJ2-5,TGTGCCAGCAGCTTCGGGCTCCAAGAGACCCAGTACTTC,CASSFGLQETQYF
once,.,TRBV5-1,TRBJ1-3,TGCGCCAGCAGCTTGGAACCCCCAGGGCATGCCGCTGGAAACACCATATATTTT,CASSLEPPGHAAGNTIYF